This is a list of T cell receptor beta chains from one sample in a study of blood T cells in healthy people across ages. TCRdb passed the 5' RACE reads through MiXCR, listing each CDR3 protein once. The sample consists of under 800,000 distinct CDR3 sequences, around 20% of them appearing once. Source material: blood. All receptors come from a man in his 70s in good health. Each CDR3 is given with its conserved first and last residue. Fields, in order: clone size, D gene, J gene, V gene, CDR3 DNA, CDR3 protein. D genes are given only for firm matches. For some rows the clone size is stated as once, few or many, or as a class when expanded; others skip it.

few	-	TRBJ2-5	TRBV7-8	TGTGCCACTGTTCGCGGCAAGGGAAGAGAGACCCAGTACTTC	CATVRGKGRETQYF
-	-	TRBJ2-1	TRBV6-2/TRBV6-3	TGTGCCAGCAGTTTACCCAATGAGCAGTTCTTC	CASSLPNEQFF
few	-	TRBJ2-3	TRBV20-1	TGCAGTGCTCCGCCCCGACTAACCCACACGGATACGCAGTATTTT	CSAPPRLTHTDTQYF
many	-	TRBJ1-5	TRBV7-9	TGTGCCAGCAGCTTCGCGGACGGAGGGAGAGGTTACTACCAGCCCCAGCATTTT	CASSFADGGRGYYQPQHF
-	TRBD2	TRBJ2-7	TRBV29-1	TGCAGCGTGGGACTAGCGCCCTCCTACGAGCAGTACTTC	CSVGLAPSYEQYF
many	-	TRBJ1-5	TRBV27	TGTGCCAGCAGTTTACAGGGCCAGCCCCAGCATTTT	CASSLQGQPQHF
-	TRBD1	TRBJ2-3	TRBV6-5	TGTGCCAGCAGTTACTCGATTGGGACAGGGGAACTACTAGATACGCAGTATTTT	CASSYSIGTGELLDTQYF
many	TRBD1	TRBJ2-5	TRBV29-1	TGCAGTTGGAACAGGGGGTACCAAGAGACCCAGTACTTC	CSWNRGYQETQYF
-	-	TRBJ1-5	TRBV20-1	TGCAGTGCTGTTGGGGGTGGGGGTTATAGCAATCAGCCCCAGCATTTT	CSAVGGGGYSNQPQHF
-	TRBD2	TRBJ2-3	TRBV28	TGTGCCAGCACCACTTCGGGAGGCGGCACAGATACGCAGTATTTT	CASTTSGGGTDTQYF
-	-	TRBJ2-4	TRBV20-1	TGCAGTGCTAGGGGGACGAGTACGAACATTCAGTACTTC	CSARGTSTNIQYF
-	-	TRBJ1-1	TRBV20-1	TGCAGTGCTAGGACACGTGCGAACACTGAAGCTTTCTTT	CSARTRANTEAFF
-	TRBD2	TRBJ2-1	TRBV18	TGTGCCAGCTCACCACTAGCGGGAGCAAACAATGAGCAGTTCTTC	CASSPLAGANNEQFF
-	-	TRBJ2-7	TRBV12-3/TRBV12-4	TGTGCCAGCAGCCTTTGGGGCAACTCCTACGAGCAGTACTTC	CASSLWGNSYEQYF